This TCR beta chain was captured by sequencing in a study of blood T cells in healthy people across ages (dated by TCRdb to the mid-2010s). Context from the whole study: In model experiments, template switching captured about one uniquely barcoded TCR beta cDNA molecule for every two T cells. Four age groups were formed from the donors: young (average roughly 15 years), middle-aged (approximately 40), aged (roughly 58) and long-lived (less than 85). To avoid experimental bias, donors of different ages were spread randomly across the sequencing lanes. To track age-related changes in TCR beta repertoire diversity, the study relied on deep sequencing normalized with unique cDNA molecular identifiers. Two additional independent replicas of 1 million unique cDNA reads from the same blood draw were analyzed for two donors (one aged 18 to 30 and one aged 80 or older). Broader findings and caveats from the paper: The CMV infection status of donors was not known, potentially confounding age-related changes in expanded clonotypes. Compared with the aged group, the long-lived group had more naive CD4+ T cells, fewer expanded clones and increased TCR diversity, a pattern suggesting age selection. There was a strong correlation between observed TCR beta diversity and the percentage of naive T cells measured by flow cytometry. Since profiling was done on bulk unsorted PBMCs, naive and antigen-experienced compartments could not be conclusively compared. Estimates of total diversity from one million sequenced T cells were regarded as lower bounds and underestimates. As age increased, observed TCR beta diversity per million T cells dropped in a roughly linear way, and a significant reduction was already evident by age around 41.

A few counts support this clonotype. Its antigen remains undetermined. Per-base quality was not reported, and no clone a single base away is much larger than it. The approximately 40 donors, aged about 6 to 95 years, were systemically healthy Caucasian individuals from Russia. Each donor gave ten milliliters of peripheral blood, drawn into EDTA-treated Vacutainer tubes. Ficoll-Paque density-gradient centrifugation was used to isolate PBMCs, with at least 7 million per sample. Trizol reagent was used to extract total RNA from the PBMCs, yielding at least 5 micrograms per sample. The percentages of naive CD45RAhigh/CD27high T cells were determined by flow cytometry on a PBMC aliquot from every donor. The germline V gene encodes CDR1 LGHNA and CDR2 YNFKEQ. The trim is 6 bases for V and 5 bases for J, with a gap of 21 bases between the germline ends. The CDR3 runs 16 residues from the cysteine to the phenylalanine. This entry keeps only the CDR3 DNA: 48 bases, framed from base 1.

The library relied on 5' RACE. TCRdb shows the sequencer as Illumina HiSeq 2500. The second PCR ran for about 7 to 11 cycles and used a J-beta primer mix along with a sample-barcoded 5' primer. Each TCR beta cDNA molecule received a unique molecular identifier from a template-switch 5' adaptor carrying 12 random nucleotides. At least 2.5 million CDR3-containing paired-end reads were obtained from each sample. The Mint cDNA synthesis kit, primed by a TRBC-specific oligonucleotide, was used to synthesize first-strand cDNA from all RNA. All cDNA was treated with uracil-DNA glycosylase and then went through a first 18-cycle PCR with the universal primers M1SS and BC2_uni_R. The original methods were these. For normalization, 1 million high-quality reads were randomly selected from each sample, with every read carrying a distinct molecular identifier. Instead of being binned into consensus sequences, reads that shared molecular identifiers were thrown out. MiTCR, set to a Q25 quality threshold and the strictest error-elimination algorithm, was used for CDR3 identification, clonotype clustering and error correction. A nonparametric unseen species model using Euler transformation provided a lower-bound estimate of total TCR beta diversity. The raw public reads went through TCRdb reprocessing: fastp at Q25, MiXCR clone calling, in-frame beta chains kept. Every CDR3 protein is listed once, alongside the most common genes and DNA of its rows. The authors' filters were not applied to this entry. For this sample there are some 1.6 million distinct CDR3 sequences; almost 35% appear just once. Around 11% of the sample is in the top ten clones.

The chain joins TRBV4-2 to TRBJ2-3; a tentative D call is TRBD2 (6 bases match). The sequence was collected from a woman in her 30s in good health. Sequencing was performed on blood. The DNA reads TGTGCCAGCAGAGCTTTTAGCGGAAGGGCGGGAGATACGCAGTATTTT. This gives the protein CASRAFSGRAGDTQYF.